This is a list of T cell receptor beta chains from one sample in a study of CD8+CD57+ T cells in acquired aplastic anemia. TCRdb recomputed calls from the reads with MiXCR, one row per CDR3 protein. This repertoire shows about 240,000 distinct CDR3 sequences, 45% to 50% found once; its top ten account for 7% to 9.5%. Material for sequencing was sorted CD4+, CD8+, or CD8+CD57+ T cells (not recorded which) from PBMCs. Every receptor here comes from a human donor with aplastic anemia. CDR3s include the opening cysteine and the closing phenylalanine or tryptophan. D genes are given only for firm matches. Clone size is given for some rows only: seen once, a few or many times, or a class if the clone is expanded.

J gene | clone size | V gene | D gene | CDR3 protein | CDR3 DNA
TRBJ1-6 | many | TRBV30 | TRBD1 | CAWIGGHNSPLHF | TGTGCCTGGATAGGGGGCCATAATTCACCCCTCCACTTT
TRBJ2-1 | many | TRBV29-1 | NA | CSVVSYNEQFF | TGCAGCGTTGTCAGCTACAATGAGCAGTTCTTC
TRBJ1-1 | NA | TRBV7-3 | NA | CASSQAIPPNTEAFF | TGTGCCAGCAGCCAAGCGATTCCACCGAACACTGAAGCTTTCTTT
TRBJ1-4 | NA | TRBV7-2 | NA | CASSIDPTPRKEKLFF | TGTGCCAGTAGTATAGACCCGACCCCAAGGAAGGAAAAACTGTTTTTT
TRBJ2-2 | NA | TRBV5-6 | NA | CASSLVGGPGELFF | TGTGCCAGCAGCTTGGTTGGGGGACCCGGGGAGCTGTTTTTT
TRBJ2-7 | NA | TRBV7-6 | NA | CASSFVQGTYSEQYF | TGTGCCAGCAGCTTCGTACAGGGGACTTATTCCGAGCAGTACTTC
TRBJ1-5 | NA | TRBV7-9 | NA | CASSLQVLGQPQHF | TGTGCCAGCAGCTTACAGGTGTTGGGTCAGCCCCAGCATTTT
TRBJ1-2 | many | TRBV13 | NA | CASSERWVTGDYGYTF | TGTGCCAGCAGCGAACGTTGGGTAACTGGGGACTATGGCTACACCTTC
TRBJ2-1 | many | TRBV19 | NA | CASSISKQNEQFF | TGTGCCAGTAGTATCTCGAAACAAAATGAGCAGTTCTTC
TRBJ2-3 | NA | TRBV2 | TRBD2 | CASSEKGTSGGAWTDTQYF | TGCGCCAGCAGTGAGAAGGGGACTAGCGGGGGGGCTTGGACAGATACGCAGTATTTT
TRBJ1-1 | many | TRBV5-1 | NA | CASSLDGALWAEAFF | TGCGCCAGCAGCTTGGACGGGGCCCTTTGGGCTGAAGCTTTCTTT
TRBJ2-6 | NA | TRBV9 | TRBD1 | CASSSLDQGASGANVLTF | TGTGCCAGCAGCAGTTTGGATCAGGGGGCCTCTGGGGCCAACGTCCTGACTTTC
TRBJ2-1 | many | TRBV15 | TRBD2 | CATSRDGGSGPYNEQFF | TGTGCCACCAGCAGAGATGGGGGTAGCGGGCCCTACAATGAGCAGTTCTTC
TRBJ2-7 | many | TRBV16 | TRBD1 | CASSHGQGGEQYF | TGTGCCAGCAGCCACGGACAGGGCGGGGAGCAGTACTTC
TRBJ2-7 | few | TRBV10-1 | NA | CASSDGTGVTYEQYF | TGCGCCAGCAGTGATGGTACAGGAGTTACCTACGAGCAGTACTTC
TRBJ2-1 | NA | TRBV10-3 | NA | CAISDRSTYNEQFF | TGTGCCATCAGTGACCGTAGTACCTACAATGAGCAGTTCTTC